These T cell receptor beta chains were read from a single sample in a study of shared clonotypes between healthy human individuals. Some clones are missing from TCRdb's copy, which holds only in-frame ones; the method was immunoSEQ multiplex PCR. The sample includes under 2,000,000 clones, about 95% of them seen just once. The sample comprised naive CD8+ T cells sorted from blood. The receptors were sampled from a man in his late teens or twenties in good health. CDR3s include the opening cysteine and the closing phenylalanine or tryptophan. The order of the fields is clone size, J gene, D gene, V gene, CDR3 protein, CDR3 DNA. D genes are given only for firm matches. Size is omitted from some rows. Given values are once, few, many or a class for expanded clones.

NA TRBJ2-5 NA TRBV18 CASSPPPQETQYF TGTGCCAGCTCACCCCCTCCCCAAGAGACCCAGTACTTC
NA TRBJ2-7 NA TRBV6-5 CASSYSGTPAYYEQYF TGTGCCAGCAGTTACTCCGGGACACCAGCCTACTACGAGCAGTACTTC
NA TRBJ2-3 NA TRBV29-1 CSVVLAASTDTQYF TGCAGCGTTGTGCTAGCAGCTAGCACAGATACGCAGTATTTT
NA TRBJ1-2 NA TRBV5-6 CASSLAGSDGYTF TGTGCCAGCAGCTTGGCTGGGAGTGATGGCTACACCTTC
NA TRBJ2-7 TRBD2 TRBV5-6 CASSLFAERGWTYEQYF TGTGCCAGCAGCTTGTTTGCTGAGCGGGGGTGGACCTACGAGCAGTACTTC
NA TRBJ1-1 NA TRBV28 CASSFAGKNTEAFF TGTGCCAGCAGTTTCGCCGGAAAGAACACTGAAGCTTTCTTT
NA TRBJ1-3 TRBD1 TRBV13 CASSLGQGARGNTIYF TGTGCCAGCAGCTTGGGACAGGGGGCAAGAGGAAACACCATATATTTT
NA TRBJ2-1 TRBD2 TRBV9 CASSSLLSGASYNEQFF TGTGCCAGCAGCTCTCTCCTTAGCGGGGCCTCCTACAATGAGCAGTTCTTC
NA TRBJ2-4 NA TRBV7-9 CASSLFGGGGRLAKNIQYF TGTGCCAGCAGCTTATTCGGTGGAGGTGGGCGACTCGCCAAAAACATTCAGTACTTC
NA TRBJ2-1 NA TRBV5-6 CASSLARSLGEQFF TGTGCCAGCAGCTTGGCCAGGTCTCTGGGTGAGCAGTTCTTC
NA TRBJ1-4 TRBD1 TRBV5-4 CASSGDRDPREKLFF TGTGCCAGCAGCGGAGACAGGGACCCGCGGGAAAAACTGTTTTTT
NA TRBJ2-1 NA TRBV29-1 CSVEKVGVGYNEQFF TGCAGCGTTGAAAAGGTCGGAGTGGGCTACAATGAGCAGTTCTTC
NA TRBJ2-1 TRBD1 TRBV9 CASSYPGQGPNEQFF TGTGCCAGCAGCTATCCGGGACAGGGTCCCAATGAGCAGTTCTTC
NA TRBJ2-3 TRBD1 TRBV7-3 CASSLGGTGVVTQYF TGTGCCAGCAGCTTAGGCGGGACAGGGGTGGTGACGCAGTATTTT
NA TRBJ2-5 TRBD1 TRBV23-1 CASSQPIGTGGRFSPETQYF TGCGCCAGCAGTCAACCCATCGGGACAGGGGGGCGCTTTTCACCGGAGACCCAGTACTTC
NA TRBJ2-7 NA TRBV4-3 CASSQVEGDSLVQYF TGCGCCAGCAGCCAAGTAGAGGGGGATAGTCTTGTGCAGTACTTC
NA TRBJ2-2 NA TRBV7-9 CASSLRVLDSNTGELFF TGTGCCAGCAGCCTCAGAGTACTCGACTCGAACACCGGGGAGCTGTTTTTT
NA TRBJ2-7 NA TRBV7-9 CASSLGERDEQYF TGTGCCAGCAGCTTAGGCGAGAGGGACGAGCAGTACTTC
NA TRBJ2-1 NA TRBV21-1 CASSSRPAGASHNEQFF TGTGCCAGCAGCTCCAGGCCGGCAGGGGCGTCGCACAATGAGCAGTTCTTC
NA TRBJ1-1 TRBD1 TRBV6-1 CASSEVWETGGVTEAFF TGTGCCAGCAGTGAAGTATGGGAGACAGGGGGCGTCACTGAAGCTTTCTTT
NA TRBJ2-5 TRBD1 TRBV4-1 CASSQDDGQGQETQYF TGCGCCAGCAGCCAAGATGACGGACAGGGCCAGGAGACCCAGTACTTC
NA TRBJ2-7 NA TRBV6-5 CASKVHLLSSYEQYF TGTGCCAGCAAGGTCCACTTGCTGAGCTCCTACGAGCAGTACTTC
NA TRBJ1-6 NA TRBV4-1 CASQLEKSSYNSPLHF TGCGCCAGCCAGCTGGAGAAGAGCTCCTATAATTCACCCCTCCACTTT
NA TRBJ2-5 NA TRBV27 CASSPGTQGGETQYF TGTGCCAGCAGCCCGGGGACGCAGGGCGGAGAGACCCAGTACTTC
NA TRBJ1-2 NA TRBV5-4 CASSLLFEDPHYGYTF TGTGCCAGCAGCTTGTTATTTGAGGACCCGCACTATGGCTACACCTTC
NA TRBJ2-7 TRBD1 TRBV13 CASSNRDRESHEQYF TGTGCCAGCAGCAACCGGGACAGGGAGAGCCACGAGCAGTACTTC
NA TRBJ1-1 TRBD1 TRBV5-1 CASSLQGRTEAFF TGCGCCAGCAGCTTACAGGGGAGGACTGAAGCTTTCTTT
once TRBJ1-4 NA TRBV4-3 CASSLLLATNEKLFF TGCGCCAGCAGCCTCCTCTTAGCAACTAATGAAAAACTGTTTTTT